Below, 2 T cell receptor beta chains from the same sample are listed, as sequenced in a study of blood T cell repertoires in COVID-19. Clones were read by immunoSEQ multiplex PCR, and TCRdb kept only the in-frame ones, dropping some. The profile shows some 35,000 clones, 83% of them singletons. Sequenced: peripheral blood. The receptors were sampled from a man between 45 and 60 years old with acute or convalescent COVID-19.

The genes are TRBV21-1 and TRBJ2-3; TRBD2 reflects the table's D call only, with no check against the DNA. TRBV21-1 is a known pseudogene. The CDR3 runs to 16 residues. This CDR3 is CASSKMSGVGTDTQYF. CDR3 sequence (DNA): TGTGCCAGCAGCAAAATGTCGGGAGTTGGTACAGATACGCAGTATTTT.

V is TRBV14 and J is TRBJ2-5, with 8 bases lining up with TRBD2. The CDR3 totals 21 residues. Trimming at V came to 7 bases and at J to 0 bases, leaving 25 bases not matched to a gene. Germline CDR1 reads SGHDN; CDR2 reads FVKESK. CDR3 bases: TGTGCCAGCAACACCCGGGGGGGCGGTATGGTGGTTTCAAAGTACCAAGAGACCCAGTACTTC. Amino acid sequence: CASNTRGGGMVVSKYQETQYF.